This T cell receptor beta chain appears in the sequencing data of a study of blood T cell repertoires in COVID-19. Study-level background: Italy, Spain and the United States were the sources of the convalescent and acute COVID-19 samples. The analysed material was cDNA or gDNA that came from T cells, B-cell-depleted T cells, or PBMCs.

The authors' processing: It was from reference gene primer amplification that nucleated cell counts were estimated. The data were produced by immunoSEQ multiplex PCR, yet TCRdb's version contains in-frame clones alone and is incomplete. Clone size and V and J calls were adopted from that table, with D and trimming inferred from the DNA. The repertoire consists of about 43,000 clones, with around 90% occurring once and the leading ten covering 15%. J gave up 4 bases and V 7 bases, and 17 bases lay outside the gene matches. Germline CDR1 LNHDA, CDR2 SQIVND (reference sequence). The CDR3 length is 18 residues.

The sequencing sample was made of peripheral blood. The sequence was collected from a man in his 60s with active COVID-19. This rearrangement joins TRBV19 to TRBJ2-1; 9 nucleotides line up with TRBD2. The CDR3 nucleotides are TGTGCCAGTATGGGTGAGAAGCGGGGGGTTGGAACTTACAATGAGCAGTTCTTC. It codes for CASMGEKRGVGTYNEQFF.